The rows below give T cell receptor beta chains drawn from one sample of a study of blood T cell repertoires in COVID-19. Profiled with immunoSEQ multiplex PCR; TCRdb holds only in-frame clones, not every one. The repertoire includes 100,000 or so clones, approximately 86% of them detected once, and around 5.4% sits in the top ten. Sequencing was carried out using peripheral blood. The receptors derive from a human donor in a cohort sampled during active COVID-19. Both conserved end residues are part of each CDR3. A D gene is named only where the DNA matches it firmly. Rows may omit the clone size; those that give it use once, few, many or a size class.

abundance	v_gene	d_gene	j_gene	CDR3aa	CDR3nt
-	TRBV13	-	TRBJ2-2	CASSSTGTGELFF	TGTGCCAGCAGCAGTACAGGGACCGGGGAGCTGTTTTTT
-	TRBV5-1	-	TRBJ1-5	CASSPGDSNQPQHF	TGCGCCAGCAGCCCCGGGGATAGCAATCAGCCCCAGCATTTT
-	TRBV20-1	TRBD2	TRBJ2-7	CSATDPGTSDSYEQYF	TGCAGTGCTACTGACCCCGGGACTAGCGACTCCTACGAGCAGTACTTC
-	TRBV6-1	TRBD1	TRBJ1-5	CASSGRDRNSNQPQHF	TGTGCCAGCAGTGGCCGGGACAGAAATAGCAATCAGCCCCAGCATTTT
-	TRBV7-9	-	TRBJ2-7	CASSHPAGGYEQYF	TGTGCCAGCAGCCACCCGGCCGGGGGATACGAGCAGTACTTC
few	TRBV10-1	TRBD2	TRBJ2-1	CASSVPTSGGHNEQFF	TGCGCCAGCAGTGTCCCGACTAGCGGGGGCCACAATGAGCAGTTCTTC
-	TRBV27	-	TRBJ2-3	CASSSFGTGVPDTQYF	TGTGCCAGCAGTTCTTTTGGGACTGGGGTCCCAGATACGCAGTATTTT
-	TRBV30	-	TRBJ1-5	CAWAPGDQPQHF	TGTGCCTGGGCCCCCGGGGATCAGCCCCAGCATTTT
-	TRBV5-1	-	TRBJ2-1	CASSLAGPNNEQFF	TGCGCCAGCAGCTTGGCAGGCCCCAACAATGAGCAGTTCTTC
-	TRBV6-6	TRBD1	TRBJ1-1	CASRTDRVNAEAFF	TGTGCCAGCAGAACGGACAGGGTGAATGCTGAAGCTTTCTTT
-	TRBV5-6	-	TRBJ2-2	CASSLGGTNTGELFF	TGTGCCAGCAGCTTAGGGGGAACGAACACCGGGGAGCTGTTTTTT
-	TRBV2	-	TRBJ1-2	CASNQQGRGYTF	TGTGCCAGCAACCAACAGGGTAGAGGCTACACCTTC
-	TRBV19	TRBD1	TRBJ1-1	CASSTYTGTVNTEAFF	TGTGCCAGTAGTACCTATACCGGGACAGTAAACACTGAAGCTTTCTTT
-	TRBV4-3	-	TRBJ2-1	CASSQEAESQQFF	TGCGCCAGCAGCCAAGAAGCGGAGTCGCAACAGTTCTTC
-	TRBV19	TRBD1	TRBJ2-2	CASSIVAGGNTGELFF	TGTGCCAGTAGTATAGTGGCAGGGGGGAACACCGGGGAGCTGTTTTTT
-	TRBV25-1	-	TRBJ2-2	CASQATGELFF	TGTGCCAGCCAAGCCACCGGGGAGCTGTTTTTT
-	TRBV6-5	TRBD1	TRBJ1-6	CASSYFRGRGNSPLHF	TGTGCCAGCAGTTACTTCAGGGGGCGAGGGAATTCACCCCTCCACTTT
-	TRBV5-1	TRBD2	TRBJ2-1	CASSQGTSVGEQFF	TGCGCCAGCAGCCAGGGGACTAGCGTAGGTGAGCAGTTCTTC
once	TRBV3-1/TRBV3-2	TRBD1	TRBJ2-5	CASSPNRDREYF	TGTGCCAGCAGCCCGAACCGGGACAGGGAGTACTTC
-	TRBV6-5	-	TRBJ2-7	CASSLNSGFYEQYF	TGTGCCAGCAGTCTAAACTCGGGGTTCTACGAGCAGTACTTC
once	TRBV4-2	TRBD1	TRBJ1-5	CASSLRGVDQPQHF	TGTGCCAGCAGCCTCAGGGGGGTCGATCAGCCCCAGCATTTT
-	TRBV4-3	TRBD2	TRBJ2-1	CASSPGAPGLDGYNEQFF	TGCGCCAGCAGCCCAGGAGCTCCGGGACTAGACGGCTACAATGAGCAGTTCTTC
-	TRBV6-5	-	TRBJ1-6	CASSYAGQTYNSPLHF	TGTGCCAGCAGTTACGCGGGCCAGACCTATAATTCACCCCTCCACTTT
few	TRBV10-1	-	TRBJ1-1	CASSDFARGAFF	TGCGCCAGCAGTGACTTTGCCAGGGGAGCTTTCTTT
once	TRBV14	-	TRBJ1-6	CASSQDQGGWALHF	TGTGCCAGCAGCCAAGATCAAGGAGGTTGGGCCCTCCACTTT
-	TRBV10-1	-	TRBJ2-7	CARYEQYF	TGCGCCCGCTACGAGCAGTACTTC